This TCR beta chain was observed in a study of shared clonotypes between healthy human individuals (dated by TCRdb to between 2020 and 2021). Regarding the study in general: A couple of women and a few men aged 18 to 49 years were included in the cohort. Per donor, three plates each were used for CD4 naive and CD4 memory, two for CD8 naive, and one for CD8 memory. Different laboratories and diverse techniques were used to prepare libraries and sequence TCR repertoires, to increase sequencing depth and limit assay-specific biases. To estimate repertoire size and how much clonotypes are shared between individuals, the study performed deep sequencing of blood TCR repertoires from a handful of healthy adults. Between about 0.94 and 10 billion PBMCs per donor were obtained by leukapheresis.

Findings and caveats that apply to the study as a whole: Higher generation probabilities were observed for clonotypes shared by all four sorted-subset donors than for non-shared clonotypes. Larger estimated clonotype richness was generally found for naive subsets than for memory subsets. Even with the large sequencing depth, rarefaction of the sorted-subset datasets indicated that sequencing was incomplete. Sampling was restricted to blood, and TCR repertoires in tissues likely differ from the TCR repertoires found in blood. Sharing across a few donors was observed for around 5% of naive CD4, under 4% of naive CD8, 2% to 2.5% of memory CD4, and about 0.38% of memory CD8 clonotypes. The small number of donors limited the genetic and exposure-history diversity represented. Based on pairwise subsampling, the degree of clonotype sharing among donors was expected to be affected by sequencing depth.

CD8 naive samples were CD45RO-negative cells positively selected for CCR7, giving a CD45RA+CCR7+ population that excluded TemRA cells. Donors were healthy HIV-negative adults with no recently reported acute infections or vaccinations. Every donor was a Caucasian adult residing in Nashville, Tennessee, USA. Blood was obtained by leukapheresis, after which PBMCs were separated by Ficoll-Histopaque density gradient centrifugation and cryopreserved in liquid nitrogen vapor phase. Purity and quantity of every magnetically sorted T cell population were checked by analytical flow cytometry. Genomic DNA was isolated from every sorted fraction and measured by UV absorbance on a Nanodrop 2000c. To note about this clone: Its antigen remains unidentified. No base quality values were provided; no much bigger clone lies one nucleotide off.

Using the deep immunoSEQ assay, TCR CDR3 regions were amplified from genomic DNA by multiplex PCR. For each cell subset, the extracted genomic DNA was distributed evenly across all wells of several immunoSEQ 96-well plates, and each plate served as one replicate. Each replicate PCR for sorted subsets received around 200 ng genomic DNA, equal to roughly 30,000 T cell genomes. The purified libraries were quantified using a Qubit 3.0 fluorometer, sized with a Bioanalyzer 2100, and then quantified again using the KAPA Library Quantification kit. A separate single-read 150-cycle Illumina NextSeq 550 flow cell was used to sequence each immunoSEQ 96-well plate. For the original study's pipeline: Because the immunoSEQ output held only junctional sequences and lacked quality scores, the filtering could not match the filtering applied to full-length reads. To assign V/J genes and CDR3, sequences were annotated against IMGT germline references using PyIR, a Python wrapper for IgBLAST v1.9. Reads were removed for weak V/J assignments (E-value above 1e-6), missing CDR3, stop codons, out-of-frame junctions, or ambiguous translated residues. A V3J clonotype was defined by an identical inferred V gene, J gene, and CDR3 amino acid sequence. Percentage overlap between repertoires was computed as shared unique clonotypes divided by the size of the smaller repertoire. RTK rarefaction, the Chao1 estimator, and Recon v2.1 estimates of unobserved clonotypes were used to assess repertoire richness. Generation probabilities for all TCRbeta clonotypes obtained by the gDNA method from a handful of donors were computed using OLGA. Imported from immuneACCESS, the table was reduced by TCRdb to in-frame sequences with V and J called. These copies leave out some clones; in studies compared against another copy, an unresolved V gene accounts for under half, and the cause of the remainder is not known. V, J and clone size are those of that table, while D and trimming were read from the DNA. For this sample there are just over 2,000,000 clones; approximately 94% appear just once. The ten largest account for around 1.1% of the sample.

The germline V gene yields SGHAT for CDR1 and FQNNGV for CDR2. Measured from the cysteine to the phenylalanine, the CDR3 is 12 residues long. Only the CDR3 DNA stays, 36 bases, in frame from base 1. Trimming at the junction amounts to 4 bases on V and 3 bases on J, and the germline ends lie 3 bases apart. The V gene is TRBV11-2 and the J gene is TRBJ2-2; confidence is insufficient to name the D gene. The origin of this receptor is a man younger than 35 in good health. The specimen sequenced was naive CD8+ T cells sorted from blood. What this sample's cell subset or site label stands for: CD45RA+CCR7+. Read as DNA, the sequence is TGTGCCAGCAGCTACGACACCGGGGAGCTGTTTTTT. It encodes CASSYDTGELFF.